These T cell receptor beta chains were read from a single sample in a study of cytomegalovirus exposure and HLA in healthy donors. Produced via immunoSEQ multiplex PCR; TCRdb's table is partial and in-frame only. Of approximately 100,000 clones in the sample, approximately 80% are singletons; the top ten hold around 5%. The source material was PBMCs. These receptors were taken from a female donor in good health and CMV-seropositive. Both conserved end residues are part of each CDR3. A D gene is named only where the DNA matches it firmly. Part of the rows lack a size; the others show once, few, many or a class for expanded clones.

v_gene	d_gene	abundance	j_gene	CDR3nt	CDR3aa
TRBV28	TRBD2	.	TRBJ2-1	TGTGCCAGCAGTTTAATAGGAGGCGGGAGGGCCCTCAGTGAGCAGTTCTTC	CASSLIGGGRALSEQFF
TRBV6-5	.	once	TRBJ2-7	TGTGCCAGCAGTTACTCGTATCAACAGTACTACGAGCAGTACTTC	CASSYSYQQYYEQYF
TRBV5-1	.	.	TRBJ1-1	TGCGCCAGCAGCTTAGGGAGTACGAACACTGAAGCTTTCTTT	CASSLGSTNTEAFF
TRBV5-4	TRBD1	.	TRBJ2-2	TGTGCCAGCAGCTCAGGGGGAAGGAACACCGGGGAGCTGTTTTTT	CASSSGGRNTGELFF
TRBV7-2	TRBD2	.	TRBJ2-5	TGTGCCAGCGGACTAGCGGGGGGGGAGACCCAGTACTTC	CASGLAGGETQYF
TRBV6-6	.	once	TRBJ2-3	TGTGCCAGCAGTTTGACTACAGATACGCAGTATTTT	CASSLTTDTQYF
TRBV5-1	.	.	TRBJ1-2	TGCGCCAGCACCCCTTCGGGGAGCTATGGCTACACCTTC	CASTPSGSYGYTF
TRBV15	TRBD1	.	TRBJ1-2	TGTGCCACCAGCAGAGGACAGGGTGGCGGCTACACCTTC	CATSRGQGGGYTF
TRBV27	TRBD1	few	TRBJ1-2	TGTGCCAGCAGTCGCATGGACAGGGGAAACTATGGCTACACCTTC	CASSRMDRGNYGYTF
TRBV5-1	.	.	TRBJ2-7	TGCGCCAGCAGCTTGGAAGGGACACCAACCTACGAGCAGTACTTC	CASSLEGTPTYEQYF
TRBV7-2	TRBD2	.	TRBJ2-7	TGTGCCAGCAGCGCGGGACTAGCAGGTATGGAGCAGTACTTC	CASSAGLAGMEQYF
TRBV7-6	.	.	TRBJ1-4	TGTGCCAGCAAGAGGGCAGCGATTAATGAAAAACTGTTTTTT	CASKRAAINEKLFF
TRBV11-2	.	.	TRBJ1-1	TGTGCCAGCAGCGCATACAGGGTATCGACTGAAGCTTTCTTT	CASSAYRVSTEAFF
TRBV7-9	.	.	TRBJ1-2	TGTGCCAGCAGCTCATTTAGACGCGACATTAACTATGGCTACACCTTC	CASSSFRRDINYGYTF
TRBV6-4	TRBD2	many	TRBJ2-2	TGTGCCAGCAGTGAAGGGACTAGCGGGACCGGGGAGCTGTTTTTT	CASSEGTSGTGELFF
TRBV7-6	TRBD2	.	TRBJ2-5	TGTGCCAGCAGCTTAGTTACCTCGGCTAGCGGGGAACAAGAGACCCAGTACTTC	CASSLVTSASGEQETQYF
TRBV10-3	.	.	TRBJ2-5	TGTGCCATCAGTGGAGGGGGGGGGTTAGAGACCCAGTACTTC	CAISGGGGLETQYF
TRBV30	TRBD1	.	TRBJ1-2	TGTGCCTGGAGTCCTCTGGGACAGGGACATTTCTATGGCTACACCTTC	CAWSPLGQGHFYGYTF
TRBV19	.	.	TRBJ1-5	TGTGCCAGTAGTATCTTCATCAGGCGGTCCTTCGGGGGATCATTTCTGGGCAATCAGCCCCAGCATTTT	CASSIFIRRSFGGSFLGNQPQHF
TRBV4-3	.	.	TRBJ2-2	TGCGCCAGCAGCCAAGGGGCGAACTTGAACACCGGGGAGCTGTTTTTT	CASSQGANLNTGELFF
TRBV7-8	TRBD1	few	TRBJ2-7	TGTGCCAGCAGGAAGACAGGGAGTTCCTACGAGCAGTACTTC	CASRKTGSSYEQYF
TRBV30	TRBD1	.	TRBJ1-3	TGTGCCTGGAGTGCGGGACAGACTGGAAACACCATATATTTT	CAWSAGQTGNTIYF
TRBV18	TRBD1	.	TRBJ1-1	TGTGCCAGCTCACCCCAGACAGGGAAGGGGACTGAAGCTTTCTTT	CASSPQTGKGTEAFF
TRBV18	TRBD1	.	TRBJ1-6	TGTGCCAGCTCACCGCGGGAGGGGGCGAGTAATTCACCCCTCCACTTT	CASSPREGASNSPLHF